The 20 T cell receptor beta chains reported below all come from one sample, sequenced in a study of T cell responses to AZD1222 COVID-19 vaccine. Sequenced by immunoSEQ multiplex PCR; TCRdb stores in-frame clones only, minus some. The sample yields roughly 80,000 clones, roughly 88% seen once. Source: peripheral blood, taken on day 0 of MenACWY control vaccination. The receptors here all came from an adult in good health.

DNA for the CDR3: TGCGCCAGCAGTAATGATGGTTCAGGAAGCACAGATACGCAGTATTTT. It yields the protein CASSNDGSGSTDTQYF. V gene TRBV4-1 combines with J gene TRBJ2-3; no clear D gene. From germline, CDR1 is MGHRA and CDR2 YSYEKL. V was clipped by 6 bases and J by 0 bases, with 16 bases between them. The CDR3 totals 16 residues.

Concerning this clone: The sample contains more than one DNA sequence encoding this CDR3. This chain connects TRBV18 to TRBJ2-7; D is unresolved. Per the germline V gene, CDR1 is KGHSH and CDR2 is LQKENI. CDR3 length: 11 amino acids. The V gene lost 3 bases and the J gene lost 4 bases, with 4 bases spanning the gap. Here the CDR3 reads CASSPEYEQYF. DNA of the CDR3: TGTGCCAGCTCACCGGAGTACGAGCAGTACTTC.

This clone was recorded once. The gene calls are TRBV6-6 and TRBJ2-6, with 9 bases lining up with TRBD1. The CDR3 totals 18 residues. Trimming cost V 5 bases and J 0 bases; bases outside gene matches: 8. Per germline, CDR1 MNHNY and CDR2 SVGAGI (reference sequence). The CDR3 is CASSPRDRVPSGANVLTF. DNA for the CDR3: TGTGCCAGCAGTCCCCGGGACAGGGTACCCTCTGGGGCCAACGTCCTGACTTTC.

V and J are TRBV25-1 and TRBJ2-6; the D gene is possibly TRBD1 (6 bases). Germline values: CDR1 MGHDK, CDR2 SYGVNS. This CDR3 has 16 residues. V shed 5 bases and J shed 0 bases, with 11 bases lying between them. This chain's CDR3 is CASSLDRPSGANVLTF. CDR3 bases: TGTGCCAGCAGTTTAGACAGGCCCTCTGGGGCCAACGTCCTGACTTTC.

This clone has only one observation. The genes are TRBV7-2 and TRBJ2-1, with D possibly being TRBD2 (5 bases). Germline assignment: CDR1 SGHTA and CDR2 FQGNSA. V gave up 3 bases and J gave up 0 bases, with 9 bases separating them. The CDR3 spans 15 residues. CDR3 in amino acids: CASSLAGSSYNEQFF. CDR3 sequence (DNA): TGTGCCAGCAGCTTGGCGGGTAGCTCCTACAATGAGCAGTTCTTC.

This chain connects TRBV5-6 to TRBJ2-5; 9 bases line up with TRBD1. Trimming cost V 4 bases and J 4 bases; bases outside gene matches: 11. Germline CDR1 is SGHDT and CDR2 is YYEEEE. The CDR3 covers 16 residues. CDR3 amino acids: CASSPYRGRKAETQYF. CDR3 DNA: TGTGCCAGCAGCCCTTACAGGGGGCGGAAGGCAGAGACCCAGTACTTC.

V usage is TRBV7-2 and J usage is TRBJ2-1; no firm D call. The CDR3 loop spans 14 amino acids. V lost 4 bases and J 3 bases, leaving 10 bases between the germline ends. Per the germline V gene, CDR1 is SGHTA and CDR2 is FQGNSA. CDR3 DNA sequence: TGTGCCAGCAGCTCCGAATTTTACTACAATGAGCAGTTCTTC. Residues: CASSSEFYYNEQFF.

The chain joins TRBV28 to TRBJ1-1, with D perhaps TRBD1 (6 bases). Looked up from germline, CDR1 is MDHEN and CDR2 is SYDVKM. This CDR3 contains 17 residues. Deletions cut 5 bases from V and 2 bases from J, with 21 bases between. CDR3 nucleotide sequence: TGTGCCAGCAGTACGAGGGCGCGGGGGGCAATTAACACTGAAGCTTTCTTT. Translated: CASSTRARGAINTEAFF.

The chain combines TRBV3-1 (or the pseudogene TRBV3-2) with TRBJ1-1, with no clear D. Germline V gives CDR1 LGHDT, CDR2 YNNKEL (reference sequence). CDR3 length equals 11 residues. The V end was cut by 1 base, the J end by 5 bases, with 2 bases between. CDR3 residues: CASSQGTEAFF. For the CDR3, the DNA is TGTGCCAGCAGCCAAGGTACTGAAGCTTTCTTT.

The chain employs TRBV6-5 and TRBJ2-2; D is ambiguous. Per germline, CDR1 MNHEY and CDR2 SVGAGI. This CDR3 contains 16 residues. V was cut by 0 bases and J by 0 bases, with 8 bases left in between. CDR3 loop: CASSYSTVANTGELFF. CDR3 sequence (DNA): TGTGCCAGCAGTTACTCAACAGTCGCGAACACCGGGGAGCTGTTTTTT.

As regards this clone: Other nucleotide sequences from this sample produce the same CDR3. The chain links TRBV28 to TRBJ2-3; 7 positions match TRBD2. This CDR3 is 14 amino acids long. The germline CDR1 and CDR2 sequences are MDHEN and SYDVKM. The trim removed 2 bases at V and 4 bases at J, leaving 3 bases unmatched. CDR3: CASSLAGVSDTQYF. The DNA of the CDR3 is TGTGCCAGCAGTTTAGCGGGAGTCTCAGATACGCAGTATTTT. The full variable domain, its missing parts supplied by reference TRBV28 and TRBJ2-3, is DVKVTQSSRYLVKRTGEKVFLECVQDMDHENMFWYRQDPGLGLRLIYFSYDVKMKEKGDIPEGYSVSREKKERFSLILESASTNQTSMYLCASSLAGVSDTQYFGPGTRLTVL.

The gene calls are TRBV7-9 and TRBJ1-2, with 7 positions matching TRBD1. V was pared by 5 bases and J by 5 bases, with 17 bases of the junction left unmatched. Germline V lookup: CDR1 SEHNR, CDR2 FQNEAQ (reference sequence). The CDR3 spans 17 residues. CDR3 sequence (DNA): TGTGCCAGCAGCCCTACGACAGGGACTCGATATTGGTATGGCTACACCTTC. Translating it yields CASSPTTGTRYWYGYTF.

The chain has TRBV9 and TRBJ2-2; tentatively, D is TRBD1 (5 bases). Trimming pared 2 bases from V and 4 bases from J, leaving 12 bases between. The CDR3 covers 15 residues. CDR1 and CDR2 from the germline V gene are SGDLS and YYNGEE. The CDR3 nucleotides are TGTGCCAGCAGCGTCACCCAGGGCCCCACCGGGGAGCTGTTTTTT. This sequence encodes CASSVTQGPTGELFF. Using reference TRBV9 and TRBJ2-2 for the parts outside the CDR3, the full variable domain is DSGVTQTPKHLITATGQRVTLRCSPRSGDLSVYWYQQSLDQGLQFLIQYYNGEERAKGNILERFSAQQFPDLHSELNLSSLELGDSALYFCASSVTQGPTGELFFGEGSRLTVL.

The CDR3 region is CASSLGGTGDEQFF. The CDR3 coding sequence is TGTGCCAGTAGTTTGGGAGGGACAGGGGATGAGCAGTTCTTC. The chain employs TRBV19 and TRBJ2-1, with 10 bases fitting TRBD1. Per germline, CDR1 LNHDA and CDR2 SQIVND (reference sequence). The length of the CDR3 is 14 residues. V trimming: 5 bases; J trimming: 8 bases; junction bases outside the gene matches: 6.

This clone has a handful of counts. V is TRBV4-2 and J is TRBJ1-1; D gene ambiguous. CDR1 and CDR2 from the germline V gene are LGHNA and YNFKEQ. V was trimmed by 0 bases and J by 8 bases, leaving 19 bases between them. This CDR3 has 16 residues. The chain's CDR3 is CASSQDLRHRIGEAFF. DNA of the CDR3: TGTGCCAGCAGCCAAGATCTGAGACATCGGATCGGAGAAGCTTTCTTT.

This clone was seen only once. The chain joins TRBV2 to TRBJ2-7; D ambiguous. This CDR3 contains 10 residues. V was shortened by 7 bases and J by 6 bases, with 7 bases between the two germline ends. Germline-derived CDR1 and CDR2 are SNHLY and FYNNEI. The CDR3 reads CASNLSEQYF. CDR3 in DNA: TGTGCCAGCAATCTGTCCGAGCAGTACTTC.

The rearrangement uses TRBV6-2 or TRBV6-3 and TRBJ1-2; 11 bases align to TRBD1. The CDR3 loop spans 18 amino acids. Germline-derived CDR1 and CDR2 are MNHEY and SVGEGT. V gave up 0 bases and J gave up 2 bases; unmatched junction bases: 8. The CDR3 loop reads CASSYSGTGGHGNYGYTF. CDR3 coding DNA: TGTGCCAGCAGTTACTCCGGGACAGGGGGTCACGGCAACTATGGCTACACCTTC.

The J gene is TRBJ1-1, the V gene TRBV3-1 (or the pseudogene TRBV3-2), with 9 bases identical to TRBD1. CDR3 length: 15 residues. V was pared by 4 bases and J by 4 bases, with 7 bases of the junction left unmatched. Germline CDR1 is LGHDT and CDR2 is YNNKEL (reference sequence). Here the CDR3 reads CASSPNRGPGTEAFF. CDR3 nucleotides: TGTGCCAGCAGCCCCAACAGGGGGCCAGGCACTGAAGCTTTCTTT.

The chain uses TRBV6-5 and TRBJ2-5, with D unclear. The CDR3 is 14 amino acids. In germline, CDR1 is MNHEY, CDR2 SVGAGI. The V gene lost 6 bases and the J gene lost 0 bases, with 11 bases spanning the gap. This CDR3 is CASRLAWDQETQYF. The CDR3 DNA reads TGTGCCAGCAGATTGGCGTGGGACCAAGAGACCCAGTACTTC.

The chain is built from TRBV18 and TRBJ1-2; the match to TRBD1 covers 7 bases. The V segment lost 3 bases and the J segment 0 bases; nucleotides outside the gene matches: 4. Per germline, CDR1 KGHSH and CDR2 LQKENI. The CDR3 spans 15 residues. The CDR3 protein is CASSPSTGTNYGYTF. DNA for the CDR3: TGTGCCAGCTCACCCTCGACAGGGACTAACTATGGCTACACCTTC.